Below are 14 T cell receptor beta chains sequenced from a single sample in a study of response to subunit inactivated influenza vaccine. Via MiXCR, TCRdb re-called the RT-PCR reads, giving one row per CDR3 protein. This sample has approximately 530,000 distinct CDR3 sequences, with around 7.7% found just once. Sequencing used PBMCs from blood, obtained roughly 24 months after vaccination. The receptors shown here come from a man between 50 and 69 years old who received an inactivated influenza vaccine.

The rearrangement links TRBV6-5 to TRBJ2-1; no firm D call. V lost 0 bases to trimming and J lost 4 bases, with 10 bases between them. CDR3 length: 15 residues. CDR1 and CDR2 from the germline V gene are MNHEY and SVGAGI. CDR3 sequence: CASSYSQRLYNEQFF. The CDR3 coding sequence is TGTGCCAGCAGTTACTCACAGAGACTGTACAATGAGCAGTTCTTC.

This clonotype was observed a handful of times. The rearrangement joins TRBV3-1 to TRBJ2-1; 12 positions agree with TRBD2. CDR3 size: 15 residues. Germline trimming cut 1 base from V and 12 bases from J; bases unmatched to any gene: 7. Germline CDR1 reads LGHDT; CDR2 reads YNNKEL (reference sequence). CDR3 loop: CASSQGTSGVLGQFF. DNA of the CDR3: TGTGCCAGCAGCCAAGGGACTAGCGGGGTACTCGGGCAGTTCTTC.

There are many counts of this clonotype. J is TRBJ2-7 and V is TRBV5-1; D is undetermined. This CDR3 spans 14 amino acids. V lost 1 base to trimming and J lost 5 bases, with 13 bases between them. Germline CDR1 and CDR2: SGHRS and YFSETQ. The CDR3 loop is CASSLQVSSDEQYF. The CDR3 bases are TGCGCCAGCAGCTTGCAGGTTTCAAGCGACGAGCAGTACTTC.

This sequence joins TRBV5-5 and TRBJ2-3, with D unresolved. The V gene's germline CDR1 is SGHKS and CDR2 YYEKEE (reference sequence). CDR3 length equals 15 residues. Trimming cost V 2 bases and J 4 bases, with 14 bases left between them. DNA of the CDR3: TGTGCCAGCAGCTTTTCACCCAGAGATGCAGATACGCAGTATTTT. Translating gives CASSFSPRDADTQYF.

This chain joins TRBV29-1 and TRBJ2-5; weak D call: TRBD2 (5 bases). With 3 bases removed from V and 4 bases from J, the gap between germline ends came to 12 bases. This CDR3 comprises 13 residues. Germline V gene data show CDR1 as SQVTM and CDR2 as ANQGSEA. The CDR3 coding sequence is TGCAGCGTTGACGCTCTGGCGGGAGAGACCCAGTACTTC. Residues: CSVDALAGETQYF.

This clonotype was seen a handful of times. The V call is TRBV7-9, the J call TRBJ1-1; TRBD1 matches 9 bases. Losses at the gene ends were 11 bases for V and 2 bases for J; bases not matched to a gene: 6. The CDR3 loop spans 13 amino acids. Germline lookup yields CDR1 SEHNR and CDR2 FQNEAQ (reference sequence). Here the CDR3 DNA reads TGTGCCGGATTAACAGGGGGCAACACTGAAGCTTTCTTT. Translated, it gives CAGLTGGNTEAFF.

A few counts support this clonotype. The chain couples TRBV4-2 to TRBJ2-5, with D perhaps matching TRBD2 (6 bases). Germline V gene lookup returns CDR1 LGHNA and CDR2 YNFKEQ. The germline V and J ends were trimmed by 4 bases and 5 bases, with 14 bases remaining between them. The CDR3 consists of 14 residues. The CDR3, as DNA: TGTGCCAGCAGCCCGGGACTCGAGCTGGAGACCCAGTACTTC. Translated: CASSPGLELETQYF.

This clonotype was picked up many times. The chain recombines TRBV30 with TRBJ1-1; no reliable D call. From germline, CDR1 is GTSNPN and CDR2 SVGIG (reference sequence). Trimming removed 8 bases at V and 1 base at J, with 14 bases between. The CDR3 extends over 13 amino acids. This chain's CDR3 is CAQRRQTNTEAFF. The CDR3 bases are TGTGCCCAACGGCGGCAGACGAACACTGAAGCTTTCTTT.

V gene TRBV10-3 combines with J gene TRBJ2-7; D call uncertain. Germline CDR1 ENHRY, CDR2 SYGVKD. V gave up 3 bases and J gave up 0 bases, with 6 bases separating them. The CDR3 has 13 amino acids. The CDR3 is CAISDSSSYEQYF. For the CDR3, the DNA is TGTGCCATCAGTGACAGCAGCTCCTACGAGCAGTACTTC.

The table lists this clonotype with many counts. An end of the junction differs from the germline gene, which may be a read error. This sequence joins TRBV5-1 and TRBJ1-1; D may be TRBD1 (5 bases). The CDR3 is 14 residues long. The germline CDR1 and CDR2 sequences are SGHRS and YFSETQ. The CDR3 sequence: CASSLGQANTEAFF. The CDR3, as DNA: TGTGCCAGCAGTTTGGGGCAGGCGAACACTGAAGCTTTCTTT.

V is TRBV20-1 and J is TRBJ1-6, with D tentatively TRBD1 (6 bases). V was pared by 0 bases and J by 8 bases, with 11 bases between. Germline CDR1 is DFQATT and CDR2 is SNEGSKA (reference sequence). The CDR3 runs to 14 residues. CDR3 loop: CSARDTGWDSPLHF. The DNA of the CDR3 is TGCAGTGCTAGAGATACAGGGTGGGATTCACCCCTCCACTTT.

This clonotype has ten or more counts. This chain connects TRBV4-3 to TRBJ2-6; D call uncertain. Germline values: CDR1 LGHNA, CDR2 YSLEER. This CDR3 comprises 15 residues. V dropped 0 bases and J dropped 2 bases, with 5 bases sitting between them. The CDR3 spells CASSQDLTGANVLTF. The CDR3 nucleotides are TGCGCCAGCAGCCAAGATTTAACTGGGGCCAACGTCCTGACTTTC.

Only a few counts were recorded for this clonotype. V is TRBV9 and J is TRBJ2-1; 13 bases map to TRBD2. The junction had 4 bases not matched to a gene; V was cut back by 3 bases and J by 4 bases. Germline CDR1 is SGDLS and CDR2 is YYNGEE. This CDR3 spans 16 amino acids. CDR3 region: CASSAGLAGAYNEQFF. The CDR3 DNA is TGTGCCAGCAGCGCCGGACTAGCGGGAGCTTACAATGAGCAGTTCTTC.

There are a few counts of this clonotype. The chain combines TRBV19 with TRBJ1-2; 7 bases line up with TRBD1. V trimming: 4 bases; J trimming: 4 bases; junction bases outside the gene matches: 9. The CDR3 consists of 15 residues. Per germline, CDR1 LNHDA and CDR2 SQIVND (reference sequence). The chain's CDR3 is CASSTATGTTYGYTF. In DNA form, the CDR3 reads TGTGCCAGTAGTACGGCGACAGGGACCACCTATGGCTACACCTTC.